The 7 T cell receptor beta chains in this list originate from one sample, sequenced in a study of blood T cell repertoires in COVID-19. Sequenced by immunoSEQ multiplex PCR; TCRdb stores in-frame clones only, minus some. Of 100,000 to 150,000 clones in the sample, around 83% were seen once. Sequencing input: peripheral blood. The receptor set was obtained from a woman between 45 and 65 years old with acute or convalescent COVID-19.

V is TRBV5-1 and J is TRBJ2-3, with a tentative D call TRBD1 (6 bases). The V gene lost 1 base and the J gene lost 4 bases, with 7 bases spanning the gap. The CDR3 length is 13 residues. CDR1 and CDR2 (germline): SGHRS, YFSETQ. This CDR3 is CASSLNRADTQYF. CDR3 bases: TGCGCCAGCAGCTTGAACAGGGCAGATACGCAGTATTTT.

The chain has TRBV5-1 and TRBJ1-1, with 8 bases matching TRBD1. With 4 bases clipped from V and 7 bases from J, the junction kept 9 bases outside the gene matches. From germline, CDR1 is SGHRS and CDR2 YFSETQ. The CDR3 extends over 14 amino acids. The CDR3 DNA reads TGCGCCAGCAGCCCCGCGGACAGGGCGGTTGAAGCTTTCTTT. Translated: CASSPADRAVEAFF.

The chain uses TRBV28 and TRBJ1-1; 8 nucleotides match TRBD1. This CDR3 region has 17 residues. Trimming removed 6 bases from V and 0 bases from J; junction bases left unmatched: 12. The germline CDR1 and CDR2 sequences are MDHEN and SYDVKM. This chain's CDR3 is CASSGASGQGVNTEAFF. DNA for the CDR3: TGTGCCAGCAGCGGAGCCTCCGGACAGGGTGTGAACACTGAAGCTTTCTTT.

The rearrangement joins TRBV6-5 to TRBJ1-6, with a tentative D call TRBD1 (5 bases). Trimming pared 7 bases from V and 7 bases from J, leaving 14 bases between. CDR3 length equals 14 residues. Germline assignment: CDR1 MNHEY and CDR2 SVGAGI. In nucleotides, the CDR3 is TGTGCCAGCACCGACAGCCTTGACAATTCACCCCTCCACTTT. Translated: CASTDSLDNSPLHF.

The chain combines TRBV10-2 with TRBJ2-3, with a weak D call TRBD2 (6 bases). Per the germline V gene, CDR1 is WSHSY and CDR2 is SAAADI. The CDR3 sequence is 14 residues long. Trimming removed 10 bases from V and 2 bases from J, with 16 bases in between. CDR3 in amino acids: CAITEGPNTDTQYF. As DNA, the CDR3 is TGCGCCATCACGGAGGGGCCCAACACAGATACGCAGTATTTT.

V is TRBV6-1 and J is TRBJ2-2, with 9 bases that match TRBD1. The germline gives CDR1 MNHNS, CDR2 SASEGT. This CDR3 comprises 15 residues. Germline trimming cut 3 bases from V and 1 base from J; bases unmatched to any gene: 0. The CDR3 spells CASSETGGNTGELFF. In DNA, the CDR3 is TGTGCCAGCAGTGAGACAGGGGGGAACACCGGGGAGCTGTTTTTT.

The chain uses TRBV5-6 and TRBJ2-1, with TRBD2 matching over 7 bases. The CDR3 sequence is 14 residues long. The ends lost 4 bases at V and 2 bases at J; junction bases unmatched: 3. The germline V gene has CDR1 SGHDT and CDR2 YYEEEE. This CDR3 is CASSGGTTYNEQFF. The CDR3, as DNA: TGTGCCAGCAGCGGAGGGACTACCTACAATGAGCAGTTCTTC.